This T cell receptor (beta chain) was identified during a study of cytomegalovirus exposure and HLA in healthy donors. Study-level points and caveats: Some TCR beta chains (more than 150 of them) were listed as cytomegalovirus-associated. When a later analysis was performed, an Asian-associated ancestry cluster reportedly had fewer N-insertions than the approximately 600-donor mean. When analyzed later, a missense DCLRE1C variant was found to be linked to TCR beta V- and J-gene trimming.

The V and J ends lost 4 bases and 1 base respectively, with 11 bases between them. The CDR3 sequence is 16 residues long. CDR1 and CDR2 from the germline V gene are SNHLY and FYNNEI. The PCR was carried out with 60 Vbeta primers and 13 Jbeta primers. Original handling: Unique TCR beta chains numbered approximately 80 million in a later analysis, with roughly 11 million shared. Some clones are missing from TCRdb's copy, which holds only in-frame ones; the method was immunoSEQ multiplex PCR. That table supplies the V and J calls and clone size; D and trimming were determined from the DNA. The data show roughly 140,000 clones, around 80% seen once. Comments on this clone: What it binds is not known.

Sequenced sample: PBMCs. The TCR originated in a man aged 25-40 years in good health and CMV-seronegative. This chain links TRBV2 with TRBJ2-6; a weak D match, TRBD1 (6 bases). The CDR3 region is CASSGYRESGANVLTF. As DNA, the CDR3 is TGTGCCAGCAGTGGGTACAGGGAGTCTGGGGCCAACGTCCTGACTTTC.